Following are 6 T cell receptor beta chains from one sample sequenced in a study of cytomegalovirus exposure and HLA in healthy donors. The study ran its PCR with 60 Vbeta and 13 Jbeta primers. Assay used: immunoSEQ multiplex PCR; TCRdb lists only in-frame clones, some missing. The sample has 110,000 or so clones, around 77% seen once. Sample: PBMCs. The receptors derive from a woman aged 25 to 39 in good health and CMV-seropositive.

This rearrangement joins TRBV2 to TRBJ2-7, with TRBD1 matching 9 bases. V gave up 0 bases and J gave up 0 bases; unmatched junction bases: 6. Germline CDR1 and CDR2: SNHLY and FYNNEI. The CDR3 covers 17 residues. CDR3 in amino acids: CASSEALTDRGSYEQYF. In DNA form, the CDR3 reads TGTGCCAGCAGTGAAGCGCTTACGGACAGGGGCTCCTACGAGCAGTACTTC.

The J gene is TRBJ1-1, the V gene TRBV11-3; D call uncertain. Germline V CDR1 and CDR2: SGHNT, YENEEA. V was shortened by 0 bases and J by 3 bases, with 17 bases between the two germline ends. This CDR3 is 17 amino acids long. The CDR3 coding sequence is TGTGCCAGCAGCTTAGAAGGCTTGCGGGGTCTGTACACTGAAGCTTTCTTT. Protein: CASSLEGLRGLYTEAFF. Variable domain in full (rest from reference TRBV11-3 and TRBJ1-1): EAGVVQSPRYKIIEKKQPVAFWCNPISGHNTLYWYLQNLGQGPELLIRYENEEAVDDSQLPKDRFSAERLKGVDSTLKIQPAELGDSAVYLCASSLEGLRGLYTEAFFGQGTRLTVV.

This clone was counted a single time. This chain connects TRBV30 to TRBJ1-6, with no clear D. With 5 bases removed from V and 8 bases from J, the gap between germline ends came to 7 bases. This CDR3 is built from 11 residues. Germline V gene lookup returns CDR1 GTSNPN and CDR2 SVGIG (reference sequence). DNA of the CDR3: TGTGCCTGGGGGCGCGATTCACCCCTCCACTTT. Amino acid sequence: CAWGRDSPLHF.

The chain is built from TRBV11-3 and TRBJ2-2, with TRBD1 matching 7 bases. V lost 5 bases, J lost 8 bases, and 8 bases stayed unmatched. The CDR3 contains 14 residues. CDR1 SGHNT and CDR2 YENEEA come from the germline V gene. As DNA, the CDR3 is TGTGCCAGCAGCCCGACGAGGGGGCGGGGGGAGCTGTTTTTT. As protein: CASSPTRGRGELFF.

V usage is TRBV10-3 and J usage is TRBJ2-1; D is possibly TRBD1 (5 bases). Germline CDR1 and CDR2: ENHRY and SYGVKD. The CDR3 is made up of 11 amino acids. V was clipped by 8 bases and J by 4 bases, with 6 bases between them. CDR3 DNA: TGTGCCATCCGACAGTACAATGAGCAGTTCTTC. This encodes CAIRQYNEQFF.

This chain uses TRBV25-1 with TRBJ1-1; tentative D call: TRBD1 (5 bases). V lost 3 bases to trimming and J lost 5 bases, with 13 bases between them. Germline V gene sequence: CDR1 MGHDK, CDR2 SYGVNS. The CDR3 loop spans 14 amino acids. This CDR3 reads CASSDSRGVTEAFF. The CDR3 DNA reads as TGTGCCAGCAGTGACAGCCGGGGGGTTACTGAAGCTTTCTTT.